The 27 T cell receptor beta chains given below trace back to one sample, sequenced in a study of T cells after yellow fever vaccination. TCRdb reprocessed the 5' RACE reads with MiXCR, giving one entry per CDR3 protein. The table shows more than 50,000 distinct CDR3 sequences, with about 5.6% occurring only once. Sequenced material: PBMCs, either bulk or a sorted T-cell subset (CD4+, CD8+, memory, or dextramer-sorted; not recorded which), taken on the day of the yellow fever booster vaccination. These receptors were obtained from a man aged 18 to 35 who received the YFV17D yellow fever vaccine.

This clonotype was counted many times. The rearrangement joins TRBV7-9 to TRBJ2-1; a weak D match, TRBD1 (5 bases). Trimming took 6 bases from V and 8 from J, leaving 26 bases between them. The CDR3 is made up of 17 amino acids. Germline V gives CDR1 SEHNR, CDR2 FQNEAQ (reference sequence). CDR3 amino acids: CASSYPAQGWGVDEQFF. The CDR3 bases are TGTGCCAGCAGTTACCCCGCCCAGGGTTGGGGTGTCGATGAGCAGTTCTTC. Using reference TRBV7-9 and TRBJ2-1 for the parts outside the CDR3, the full variable domain is DTGVSQNPRHKITKRGQNVTFRCDPISEHNRLYWYRQTLGQGPEFLTYFQNEAQLEKSRLLSDRFSAERPKGSFSTLEIQRTEQGDSAMYLCASSYPAQGWGVDEQFFGPGTRLTVL.

The chain uses TRBV4-3 and TRBJ1-6; a possible D gene is TRBD1 (6 bases). V was pared by 2 bases and J by 8 bases, with 13 bases between. Per germline, CDR1 LGHNA and CDR2 YSLEER. CDR3 length: 15 amino acids. CDR3 amino acids: CASSQTTGPHSPLHF. Written as DNA, the CDR3 is TGCGCCAGCAGCCAAACTACAGGGCCCCATTCACCCCTCCACTTT.

This clonotype showed up many times. The rearrangement joins TRBV29-1 to TRBJ2-5, with D tentatively TRBD1 or TRBD2 (5 bases each). This CDR3 is 13 amino acids long. Trimming took 7 bases from V and 4 from J, leaving 16 bases between them. The germline V gene has CDR1 SQVTM and CDR2 ANQGSEA. The CDR3 region is CSAPRGSGETQYF. CDR3 DNA sequence: TGCAGCGCTCCCCGGGGCAGTGGAGAGACCCAGTACTTC.

A word on this clonotype: A much larger clone lies a single base off, so this may be a read error. The J gene is TRBJ2-4, the V gene TRBV18; possible D gene TRBD1, 5 bases. Germline V gene data show CDR1 as KGHSH and CDR2 as LQKENI. The CDR3 runs 14 residues. CDR3 nucleotides: TGTGCCAGCTCATCACTTCATTTAACGGACATTCAGCACTTC. Translation gives CASSSLHLTDIQHF.

This clonotype was observed a few times. The rearrangement joins TRBV5-5 to TRBJ1-6, with a possible D match to TRBD1 (5 bases). The V gene's germline CDR1 is SGHKS and CDR2 YYEKEE (reference sequence). The CDR3 runs to 16 residues. V gave up 0 bases and J gave up 7 bases, with 14 bases separating them. CDR3 nucleotide sequence: TGTGCCAGCAGCTTGGTCAGGGTACTATCCAATTCACCCCTCCACTTT. Amino acid sequence: CASSLVRVLSNSPLHF.

The chain is built from TRBV28 and TRBJ2-5; TRBD2 might be the D (5 bases). Deletions cut 3 bases from V and 4 bases from J, with 15 bases between. Germline V gives CDR1 MDHEN, CDR2 SYDVKM. This CDR3 comprises 15 residues. The CDR3 DNA follows: TGTGCCAGCAGTTTCGCGAGGGTATTAAGAGAGACCCAGTACTTC. This codes for CASSFARVLRETQYF.

This clonotype was seen a few times. The chain has TRBV5-6 and TRBJ2-5; 8 nucleotides match TRBD2. The CDR3 loop spans 16 amino acids. CDR1 is SGHDT, CDR2 YYEEEE, per germline. V dropped 2 bases and J dropped 3; count of bases not matched to a gene: 9. The CDR3 region is CASSFYPGTRKETQYF. DNA of the CDR3: TGTGCCAGCAGCTTTTATCCCGGGACTAGGAAAGAGACCCAGTACTTC.

V is TRBV7-2 and J is TRBJ2-2, with 13 bases aligning to TRBD2. With V trimmed by 3 bases and J by 7 bases, 5 bases remained unmatched. The germline V gene has CDR1 SGHTA and CDR2 FQGNSA. This CDR3 region has 16 residues. The CDR3 here is CASSFRTSGGGGELFF. DNA for the CDR3: TGTGCCAGCAGCTTCCGGACTAGCGGGGGTGGCGGGGAGCTGTTTTTT.

This clonotype was seen many times. CDR3 in amino acids: CASSLASGGPDTQYF. The CDR3 DNA is TGTGCCAGCAGTTTAGCCAGCGGGGGGCCAGATACGCAGTATTTT. This sequence joins TRBV12-3 or TRBV12-4 and TRBJ2-3; 9 bases fit TRBD2. V shed 0 bases and J 4 bases; nucleotides not matched to a gene: 2. The CDR3 sequence is 15 residues long.

The V and J genes are TRBV13 and TRBJ2-3, with 12 bases that match TRBD1. Germline V gene sequence: CDR1 PRHDT, CDR2 FYEKMQ (reference sequence). This CDR3 spans 15 amino acids. J was trimmed by 7 bases and V by 2 bases; bases with no gene match: 4. CDR3 sequence: CASSLLGQGANTQYF. CDR3 DNA: TGTGCCAGCAGCTTACTGGGACAGGGGGCTAATACGCAGTATTTT.

This clonotype came up many times. This chain joins TRBV29-1 and TRBJ2-7; 10 nucleotides line up with TRBD1. V lost 6 bases to trimming and J lost 9 bases; unmatched junction nucleotides: 5. Germline values: CDR1 SQVTM, CDR2 ANQGSEA. The CDR3 is 11 residues long. CDR3 loop: CSVGTGEVQYV. CDR3 DNA: TGCAGCGTCGGGACAGGGGAAGTGCAGTACGTC.

In this sample, this clonotype turned up a few times. The chain has TRBV6-5 and TRBJ2-5, with 9 bases aligning to TRBD2. V lost 7 bases and J lost 2; bases outside the gene matches: 5. From germline, CDR1 is MNHEY and CDR2 SVGAGI. The CDR3 length is 14 residues. Written as DNA, the CDR3 is TGTGCCAGCACCCAAGCGGGGGGACAAGAGACCCAGTACTTC. This codes for CASTQAGGQETQYF.

The table lists this clonotype with a few counts. The chain joins TRBV4-1 to TRBJ2-1; D call uncertain. The germline V gene has CDR1 MGHRA and CDR2 YSYEKL. Trimming took off 1 base at V and 6 bases at J, with 13 bases between the two ends. This CDR3 is built from 15 residues. The CDR3 region has the DNA TGCGCCAGCAGCCAAGCTCCACAAACCGGCAATGAGCAGTTCTTC. Its protein product is CASSQAPQTGNEQFF.

This clonotype was detected many times. The chain is built from TRBV5-1 and TRBJ2-1; D might be TRBD1 (6 bases). Between the trimmed V and J ends, which lost 4 bases and 6 bases, there was a span of 11 bases. This CDR3 contains 13 residues. Germline lookup yields CDR1 SGHRS and CDR2 YFSETQ. CDR3 sequence reads: CASSLRTVNEQFF. DNA for the CDR3: TGCGCCAGCAGCCTCCGGACAGTCAATGAGCAGTTCTTC.

In this sample, this clonotype turned up once. The rearrangement links TRBV6-6 to TRBJ2-2; 9 nucleotides agree with TRBD2. V trimming: 2 bases; J trimming: 1 base; junction bases outside the gene matches: 2. The CDR3 is made up of 16 amino acids. CDR1 is MNHNY, CDR2 SVGAGI, per germline (reference sequence). For the CDR3, the DNA is TGTGCCAGCAGTTACAGACTAGCGGTGAACACCGGGGAGCTGTTTTTT. This gives the protein CASSYRLAVNTGELFF.

Ten or more counts support this clonotype. V usage is TRBV5-1 and J usage is TRBJ2-7; 8 positions match TRBD2. Germline trimming cut 4 bases from V and 5 bases from J; bases unmatched to any gene: 11. The CDR3 is made up of 15 amino acids. Germline loops: CDR1 SGHRS, CDR2 YFSETQ. CDR3 protein: CASSPRRGGLDEQYV. CDR3 sequence (DNA): TGCGCCAGCAGCCCCCGACGGGGGGGGCTGGACGAGCAGTACGTC.

This clonotype showed up just a few times. The genes are TRBV27 and TRBJ1-1, with D unclear. Between the trimmed V and J ends, which lost 1 base and 5 bases, there was a span of 20 bases. Germline V gene lookup returns CDR1 MNHEY and CDR2 SMNVEV (reference sequence). The CDR3 runs to 17 residues. The CDR3, as DNA: TGTGCCAGCAGTTTATTTGGTACCGCGCTTAAAATAACTGAAGCTTTCTTT. Amino acid sequence: CASSLFGTALKITEAFF.

The sample holds many counts of this clonotype. This chain uses TRBV7-2 with TRBJ1-4, with 10 nucleotides matching TRBD1. Germline values: CDR1 SGHTA, CDR2 FQGNSA. With 8 bases clipped from V and 6 bases from J, the junction kept 6 bases outside the gene matches. This CDR3 region has 14 residues. The CDR3 sequence: CASGQGGSDEKLFF. DNA of the CDR3: TGTGCCAGCGGACAGGGGGGGAGCGATGAAAAACTGTTTTTT.

CDR3 nucleotide sequence: TGTGCCAGCAGCTTAGCGGGGGGGCCGGATGAGCAGTACTTC. Amino acid sequence: CASSLAGGPDEQYF. The chain uses TRBV7-6 and TRBJ2-7; a possible D gene is TRBD2 (7 bases). The CDR3 length is 14 residues. CDR1 SGHVS and CDR2 FNYEAQ come from the germline V gene. V was clipped by 0 bases and J by 7 bases, with 13 bases between them. Filled out from reference TRBV7-6 and TRBJ2-7, the complete variable domain reads GAGVSQSPRYKVTKRGQDVALRCDPISGHVSLYWYRQALGQGPEFLTYFNYEAQQDKSGLPNDRFSAERPEGSISTLTIQRTEQRDSAMYRCASSLAGGPDEQYFGPGTRLTVT.

This clonotype was recorded many times. V gene TRBV20-1 combines with J gene TRBJ2-3, with a tentative D call TRBD2 (7 bases). Germline loops: CDR1 DFQATT, CDR2 SNEGSKA (reference sequence). The CDR3 covers 13 residues. The V and J ends lost 6 bases and 2 bases respectively, with 12 bases between them. In DNA, the CDR3 is TGCAGTGCCACAGGGACTAACACAGATACGCAGTATTTT. This translates into CSATGTNTDTQYF.

The chain links TRBV7-8 to TRBJ2-5, with 8 bases fitting TRBD2. J was trimmed by 0 bases and V by 4 bases; bases with no gene match: 7. Germline V CDR1 and CDR2: SGHVS, FQNEAQ. The length of the CDR3 is 16 residues. The CDR3 reads CASSWAVGGDQETQYF. The DNA of the CDR3 is TGTGCCAGCAGCTGGGCTGTCGGGGGGGACCAAGAGACCCAGTACTTC. The variable domain in full, with the rest retrieved from reference TRBV7-8 and TRBJ2-5, is GAGVSQSPRYKVAKRGQDVALRCDPISGHVSLFWYQQALGQGPEFLTYFQNEAQLDKSGLPSDRFFAERPEGSVSTLKIQRTQQEDSAVYLCASSWAVGGDQETQYFGPGTRLLVL.

At least ten counts were recorded for this clonotype. The chain is built from TRBV6-5 and TRBJ1-2; D ambiguous. CDR1 and CDR2 (germline): MNHEY, SVGAGI. This CDR3 spans 15 amino acids. Trimming left V 0 bases short and J 2 bases short, with 10 bases between. The CDR3 DNA follows: TGTGCCAGCAGTTACTCCTGGACGGGGAACTATGGCTACACCTTC. Translated: CASSYSWTGNYGYTF.

Notes on this clonotype: Mismatch with germline at one junction end may stem from a read error. The chain links TRBV28 to TRBJ2-2; D is ambiguous. This CDR3 comprises 11 residues. Germline V CDR1 and CDR2: MDHEN, SYDVKM. The CDR3 DNA reads as TGTGCCAGCAGCATAACCGAGGAGCTGTTTTTT. Amino acids: CASSITEELFF. Using reference TRBV28 and TRBJ2-2 for the parts outside the CDR3, the full variable domain is DVKVTQSSRYLVKRTGEKVFLECVQDMDHENMFWYRQDPGLGLRLIYFSYDVKMKEKGDIPEGYSVSREKKERFSLILESASTNQTSMYLCASSITEELFFGEGSRLTVL.

This clonotype was seen more than once but under ten times. CDR3 loop: CASSESGLTDTQYF. The CDR3 nucleotides read TGTGCCAGCAGTGAAAGCGGTCTCACAGATACGCAGTATTTT. The gene calls are TRBV6-1 and TRBJ2-3; D is perhaps TRBD2 (5 bases). Deletions cut 2 bases from V and 2 bases from J, with 8 bases between. Germline V gene data show CDR1 as MNHNS and CDR2 as SASEGT. The CDR3 spans 14 residues.

This clonotype was recorded many times. The rearrangement links TRBV12-3 or TRBV12-4 to TRBJ2-7; D remains ambiguous. V lost 3 bases to trimming and J lost 1 base, with 7 bases between them. This CDR3 contains 13 residues. The CDR3 is CASSFGQSYEQYF. The CDR3 DNA sequence: TGTGCCAGCAGTTTTGGTCAATCCTACGAGCAGTACTTC.

A few counts support this clonotype. The chain recombines TRBV2 with TRBJ2-7, with D possibly TRBD2 on 6 matching bases. There are 13 residues in the CDR3. The germline V gene has CDR1 SNHLY and CDR2 FYNNEI. V lost 4 bases and J lost 3, with 10 bases in between. The CDR3 DNA reads TGTGCCAGCAGTGGGGACTCGGACTACGAGCAGTACTTC. Protein product: CASSGDSDYEQYF.

There are many counts of this clonotype. This chain uses TRBV5-1 with TRBJ2-7; 7 bases map to TRBD2. V dropped 4 bases and J dropped 3; count of bases not matched to a gene: 4. The CDR3 is 13 residues long. The germline V gene has CDR1 SGHRS and CDR2 YFSETQ. In DNA form, the CDR3 reads TGCGCCAGCAGCACGACTAGCTTCTACGAGCAGTACTTC. This translates into CASSTTSFYEQYF.